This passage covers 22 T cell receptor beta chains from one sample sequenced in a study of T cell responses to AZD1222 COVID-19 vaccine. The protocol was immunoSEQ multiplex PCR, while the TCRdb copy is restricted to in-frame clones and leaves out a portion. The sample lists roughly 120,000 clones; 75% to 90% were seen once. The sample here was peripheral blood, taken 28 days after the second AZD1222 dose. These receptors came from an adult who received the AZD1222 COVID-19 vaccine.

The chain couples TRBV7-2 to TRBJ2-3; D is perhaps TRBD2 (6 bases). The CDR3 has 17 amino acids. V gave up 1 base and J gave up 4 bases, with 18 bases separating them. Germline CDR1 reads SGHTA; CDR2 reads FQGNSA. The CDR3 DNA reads TGTGCCAGCAGCTTAGATTTGGATGGAGGGTTTGCAGATACGCAGTATTTT. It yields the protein CASSLDLDGGFADTQYF.

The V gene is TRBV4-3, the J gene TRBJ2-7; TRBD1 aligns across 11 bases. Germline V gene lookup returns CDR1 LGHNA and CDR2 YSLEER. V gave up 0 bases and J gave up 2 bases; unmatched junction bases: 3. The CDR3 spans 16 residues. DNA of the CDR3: TGCGCCAGCAGCCAAGATGGGGGACAGGGGGCCTACGAGCAGTACTTC. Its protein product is CASSQDGGQGAYEQYF.

Here the CDR3 DNA reads TGTGCCAGCAGCTTGGACCCCAGTGACTATGGCTACACCTTC. It codes for CASSLDPSDYGYTF. V is TRBV5-4 and J is TRBJ1-2; D gene ambiguous. The CDR3 contains 14 residues. V was shortened by 0 bases and J by 3 bases, with 9 bases between the two germline ends. Germline V lookup: CDR1 SGHNT, CDR2 YYREEE (reference sequence). Full variable domain (rest looked up from reference TRBV5-4 and TRBJ1-2): ETGVTQSPTHLIKTRGQQVTLRCSSQSGHNTVSWYQQALGQGPQFIFQYYREEENGRGNFPPRFSGLQFPNYSSELNVNALELDDSALYLCASSLDPSDYGYTFGSGTRLTVV.

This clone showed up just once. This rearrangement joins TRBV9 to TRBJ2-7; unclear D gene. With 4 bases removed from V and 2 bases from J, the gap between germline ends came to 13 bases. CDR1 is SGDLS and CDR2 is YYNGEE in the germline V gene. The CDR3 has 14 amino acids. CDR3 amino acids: CASSYGSFTYEQYF. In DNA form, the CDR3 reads TGTGCCAGCAGCTACGGTTCGTTTACCTACGAGCAGTACTTC.

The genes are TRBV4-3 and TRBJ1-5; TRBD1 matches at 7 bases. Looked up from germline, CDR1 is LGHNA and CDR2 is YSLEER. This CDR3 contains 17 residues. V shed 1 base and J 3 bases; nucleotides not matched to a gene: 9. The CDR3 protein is CASSQGPTGTVNQPQHF. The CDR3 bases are TGCGCCAGCAGCCAAGGGCCCACGGGGACAGTCAATCAGCCCCAGCATTTT.

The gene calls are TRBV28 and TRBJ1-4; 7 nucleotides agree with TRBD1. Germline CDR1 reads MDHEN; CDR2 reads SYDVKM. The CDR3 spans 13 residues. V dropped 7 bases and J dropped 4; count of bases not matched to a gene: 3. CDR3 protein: CASMRQGNEKLFF. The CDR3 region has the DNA TGTGCCAGCATGAGACAGGGTAATGAAAAACTGTTTTTT. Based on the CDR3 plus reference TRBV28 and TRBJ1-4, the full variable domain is DVKVTQSSRYLVKRTGEKVFLECVQDMDHENMFWYRQDPGLGLRLIYFSYDVKMKEKGDIPEGYSVSREKKERFSLILESASTNQTSMYLCASMRQGNEKLFFGSGTQLSVL.

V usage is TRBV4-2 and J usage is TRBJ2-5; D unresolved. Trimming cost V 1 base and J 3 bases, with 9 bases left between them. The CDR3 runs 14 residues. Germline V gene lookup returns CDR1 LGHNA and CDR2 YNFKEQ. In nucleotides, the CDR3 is TGTGCCAGCAGCCAAGGTCCTACTAAAGAGACCCAGTACTTC. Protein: CASSQGPTKETQYF.

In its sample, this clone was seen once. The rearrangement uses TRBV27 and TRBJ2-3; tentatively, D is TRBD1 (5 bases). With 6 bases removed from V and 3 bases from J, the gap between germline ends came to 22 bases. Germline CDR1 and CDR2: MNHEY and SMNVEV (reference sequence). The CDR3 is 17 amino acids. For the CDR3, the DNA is TGTGCCAGCAGACCTCGCCCCCCAGGGTCGGGTACAGATACGCAGTATTTT. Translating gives CASRPRPPGSGTDTQYF.

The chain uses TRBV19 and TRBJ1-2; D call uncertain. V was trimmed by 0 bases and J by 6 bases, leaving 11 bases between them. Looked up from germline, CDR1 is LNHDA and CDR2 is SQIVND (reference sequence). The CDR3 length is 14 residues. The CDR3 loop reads CASSIDLVADGYTF. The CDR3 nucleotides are TGTGCCAGTAGTATAGATCTCGTGGCAGATGGCTACACCTTC.

CDR3 sequence reads: CASSMEGTSNEQFF. CDR3 nucleotides: TGTGCCAGTAGTATGGAAGGGACTAGCAATGAGCAGTTCTTC. This chain connects TRBV19 to TRBJ2-1; 8 nucleotides line up with TRBD2. The J segment lost 6 bases and the V segment lost 3 bases, leaving 4 bases of the junction unmatched. This CDR3 is 14 amino acids long. The germline gives CDR1 LNHDA, CDR2 SQIVND (reference sequence).

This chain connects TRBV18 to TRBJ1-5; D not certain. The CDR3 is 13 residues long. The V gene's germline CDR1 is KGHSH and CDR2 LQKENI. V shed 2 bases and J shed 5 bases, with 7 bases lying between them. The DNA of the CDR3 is TGTGCCAGCTCACCAGGGAACGATCAGCCCCAGCATTTT. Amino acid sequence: CASSPGNDQPQHF.

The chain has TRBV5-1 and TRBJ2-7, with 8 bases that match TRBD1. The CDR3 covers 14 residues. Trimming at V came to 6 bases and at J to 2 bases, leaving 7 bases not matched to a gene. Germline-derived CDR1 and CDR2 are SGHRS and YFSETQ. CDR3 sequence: CASTALQGAYEQYF. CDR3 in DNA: TGCGCCAGCACCGCCCTACAGGGGGCCTACGAGCAGTACTTC.

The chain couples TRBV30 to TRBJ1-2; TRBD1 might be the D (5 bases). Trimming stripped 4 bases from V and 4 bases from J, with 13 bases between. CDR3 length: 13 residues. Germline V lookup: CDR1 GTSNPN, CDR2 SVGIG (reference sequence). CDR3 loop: CAWIPGPGYGYTF. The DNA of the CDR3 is TGTGCCTGGATCCCGGGACCAGGCTATGGCTACACCTTC.

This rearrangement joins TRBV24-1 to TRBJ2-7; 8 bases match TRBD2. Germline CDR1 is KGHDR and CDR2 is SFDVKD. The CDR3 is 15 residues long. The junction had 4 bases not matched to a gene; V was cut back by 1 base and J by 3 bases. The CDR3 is CATSDFSGGYYEQYF. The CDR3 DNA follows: TGTGCCACCAGTGATTTCAGCGGGGGTTACTACGAGCAGTACTTC.

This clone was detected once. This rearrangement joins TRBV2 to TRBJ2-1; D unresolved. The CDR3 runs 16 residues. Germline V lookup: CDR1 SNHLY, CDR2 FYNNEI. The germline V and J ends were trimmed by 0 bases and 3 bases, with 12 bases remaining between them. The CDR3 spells CASSEARQTNYNEQFF. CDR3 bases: TGTGCCAGCAGTGAAGCCCGACAAACCAACTACAATGAGCAGTTCTTC.

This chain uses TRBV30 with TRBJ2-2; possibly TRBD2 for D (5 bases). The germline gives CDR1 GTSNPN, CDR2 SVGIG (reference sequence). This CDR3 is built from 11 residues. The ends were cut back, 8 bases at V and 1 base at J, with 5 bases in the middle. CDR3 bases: TGTGCCCGGGGGAACACCGGGGAGCTGTTTTTT. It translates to CARGNTGELFF.

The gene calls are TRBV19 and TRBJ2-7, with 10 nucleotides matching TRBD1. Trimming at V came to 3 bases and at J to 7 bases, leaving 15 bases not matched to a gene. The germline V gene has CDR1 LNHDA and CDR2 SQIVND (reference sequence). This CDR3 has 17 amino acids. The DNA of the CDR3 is TGTGCCAGTAGTATGGGGCCGGGGAGGACAGGGGGATATGAGCAGTACTTC. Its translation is CASSMGPGRTGGYEQYF.

CDR3 amino acids: CASSRDRGDEQYF. CDR3 nucleotide sequence: TGTGCCAGTAGTCGAGACAGGGGCGACGAGCAGTACTTC. The rearrangement joins TRBV19 to TRBJ2-7; TRBD1 matches at 8 bases. Germline loops: CDR1 LNHDA, CDR2 SQIVND (reference sequence). The CDR3 contains 13 residues. The V gene end was trimmed by 5 bases and the J gene end by 5 bases; junction bases not matched to a gene: 5.

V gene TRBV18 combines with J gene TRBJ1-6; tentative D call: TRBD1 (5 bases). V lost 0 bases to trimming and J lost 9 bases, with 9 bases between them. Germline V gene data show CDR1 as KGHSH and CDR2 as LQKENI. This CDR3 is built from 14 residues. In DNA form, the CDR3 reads TGTGCCAGCTCACCACCGGTGAGGGGTTCACCCCTCCACTTT. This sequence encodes CASSPPVRGSPLHF.

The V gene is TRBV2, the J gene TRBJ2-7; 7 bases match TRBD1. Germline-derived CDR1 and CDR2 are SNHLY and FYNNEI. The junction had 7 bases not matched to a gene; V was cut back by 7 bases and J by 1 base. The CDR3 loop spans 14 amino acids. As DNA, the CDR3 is TGTGCCAGCATGCGAGAGACAGGGTCCTACGAGCAGTACTTC. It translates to CASMRETGSYEQYF.

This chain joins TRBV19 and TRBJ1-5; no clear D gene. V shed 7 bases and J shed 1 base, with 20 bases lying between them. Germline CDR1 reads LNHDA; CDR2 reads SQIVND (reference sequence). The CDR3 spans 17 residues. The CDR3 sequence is CASKEGQVVISNQPQHF. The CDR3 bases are TGTGCCAGTAAGGAAGGGCAGGTGGTGATAAGCAATCAGCCCCAGCATTTT. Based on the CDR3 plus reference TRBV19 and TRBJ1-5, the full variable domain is DGGITQSPKYLFRKEGQNVTLSCEQNLNHDAMYWYRQDPGQGLRLIYYSQIVNDFQKGDIAEGYSVSREKKESFPLTVTSAQKNPTAFYLCASKEGQVVISNQPQHFGDGTRLSIL.

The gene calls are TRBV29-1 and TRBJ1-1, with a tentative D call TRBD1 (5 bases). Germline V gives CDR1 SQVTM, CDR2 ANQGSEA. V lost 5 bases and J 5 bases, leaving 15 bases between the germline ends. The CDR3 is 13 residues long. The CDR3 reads CSVQGLFGTEAFF. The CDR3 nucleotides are TGCAGCGTTCAGGGCCTTTTTGGGACTGAAGCTTTCTTT. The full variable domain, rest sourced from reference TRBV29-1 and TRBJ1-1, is SAVISQKPSRDICQRGTSLTIQCQVDSQVTMMFWYRQQPGQSLTLIATANQGSEATYESGFVIDKFPISRPNLTFSTLTVSNMSPEDSSIYLCSVQGLFGTEAFFGQGTRLTVV.